These 7 T cell receptor beta chains were sequenced from one sample in a study of human T cells and chemical hapten exposure. Time point defined: pre-sensitization, week 0. Indicated treatment: therapeutic diphenylcyclopropenone sensitization with weekly scalp DPC. TCRdb passed the RACE reads through MiXCR, listing each CDR3 protein once. This sample has around 330,000 distinct CDR3 sequences; about 5% occur once, and the top ten carry about 8.7%. Source: whole blood, taken in connection with sensitization to the hapten diphenylcyclopropenone (DPC). The receptor source for this set is a woman between 18 and 30 years old with alopecia areata. Some clones in this sample may be carry-over from other donors' samples.

This clonotype was detected many times. This chain joins TRBV11-1 and TRBJ2-7; maybe TRBD1 (6 bases). V was cut by 5 bases and J by 2 bases, with 13 bases left in between. CDR3 length: 14 residues. Germline V lookup: CDR1 SGHAT, CDR2 FQDESV (reference sequence). CDR3 sequence (DNA): TGTGCCAGCAGCGACGGACAGCAGCCCTACGAGCAGTACTTC. As protein: CASSDGQQPYEQYF.

The chain is built from TRBV20-1 and TRBJ1-2; possible D gene TRBD1, 6 bases. V was pared by 3 bases and J by 4 bases, with 15 bases between. The germline CDR1 and CDR2 sequences are DFQATT and SNEGSKA (reference sequence). This CDR3 contains 14 residues. The CDR3 here is CSARAPGQPYGYTF. DNA for the CDR3: TGCAGTGCTAGGGCCCCCGGACAGCCCTATGGCTACACCTTC.

This clonotype was seen at least ten times. DNA for the CDR3: TGTGCCAGCAGTGACCACGCCGGGCCAGATACGCAGTATTTT. Protein: CASSDHAGPDTQYF. The chain combines TRBV25-1 with TRBJ2-3, with D unclear. The V and J ends lost 3 bases and 4 bases respectively, with 11 bases between them. This CDR3 region has 14 residues. Per the germline V gene, CDR1 is MGHDK and CDR2 is SYGVNS.

This clonotype was counted at least ten times. The J gene is TRBJ2-7, the V gene TRBV4-3, with D perhaps assigned TRBD1 or TRBD2 (5 bases each). Germline V lookup: CDR1 LGHNA, CDR2 YSLEER. The CDR3 sequence is 14 residues long. The V end was cut by 1 base, the J end by 4 bases, with 11 bases between. DNA of the CDR3: TGCGCCAGCAGCCAAGTGGGGGAAGGGTACGAGCAGTACTTC. Translated, it gives CASSQVGEGYEQYF.

There are a few counts of this clonotype. This chain uses TRBV7-9 with TRBJ1-5, with TRBD1 matching 8 bases. Trimming at V came to 5 bases and at J to 8 bases, leaving 8 bases not matched to a gene. The CDR3 runs to 14 residues. The germline V gene has CDR1 SEHNR and CDR2 FQNEAQ (reference sequence). Here the CDR3 reads CASSRSRGQEPQHF. For the CDR3, the DNA is TGTGCCAGCAGCAGGTCCAGGGGGCAGGAGCCCCAGCATTTT.

This clonotype showed up many times. The gene calls are TRBV7-2 and TRBJ1-1; 9 bases match TRBD1. The CDR3 is made up of 18 amino acids. CDR1 is SGHTA and CDR2 is FQGNSA in the germline V gene. The V and J ends lost 2 bases and 0 bases, in that order; junction bases with no gene match: 10. The CDR3: CASSLSPGTGSMNTEAFF. The CDR3 nucleotides are TGTGCCAGCAGCTTAAGTCCCGGGACAGGGTCGATGAACACTGAAGCTTTCTTT. Looking up the rest from reference TRBV7-2 and TRBJ1-1 gives the full variable domain: GAGVSQSPSNKVTEKGKDVELRCDPISGHTALYWYRQSLGQGLEFLIYFQGNSAPDKSGLPSDRFSAERTGGSVSTLTIQRTQQEDSAVYLCASSLSPGTGSMNTEAFFGQGTRLTVV.

This clonotype has just a few counts. The chain links TRBV2 to TRBJ1-2; the match to TRBD1 covers 7 bases. Germline V gene sequence: CDR1 SNHLY, CDR2 FYNNEI. Trimming cost V 1 base and J 5 bases; bases outside gene matches: 4. This CDR3 is 14 amino acids long. The CDR3 reads CASSEGPGGYGYTF. The CDR3 nucleotides read TGTGCCAGCAGTGAAGGGCCAGGGGGATATGGCTACACCTTC.